The entry that follows covers one T cell receptor beta chain sequence. This sample stems from a study of T cell responses to AZD1222 COVID-19 vaccine. The repertoire was sequenced with immunoSEQ multiplex PCR; TCRdb's copy has only in-frame clones and lacks some. In the table there are tens of thousands of clones, more than 85% of which are singletons. CDR1 and CDR2 from the germline V gene are SGHTA and FQGNSA. The V and J ends lost 5 bases and 2 bases respectively, with 11 bases between them. The CDR3 length is 14 residues. Material: peripheral blood, obtained on day 0 of AZD1222 vaccination. The receptor's source is an adult in good health. The chain carries TRBV7-2 and TRBJ2-3, with D hard to call. The CDR3 DNA reads TGTGCCAGCAGCATGACGCCGACCACAGATACGCAGTATTTT. Residues: CASSMTPTTDTQYF. Filled out from reference TRBV7-2 and TRBJ2-3, the complete variable domain reads GAGVSQSPSNKVTEKGKDVELRCDPISGHTALYWYRQSLGQGLEFLIYFQGNSAPDKSGLPSDRFSAERTGGSVSTLTIQRTQQEDSAVYLCASSMTPTTDTQYFGPGTRLTVL.